Listed here are 27 T cell receptor beta chains from one sample, sequenced in a study of blood T cell repertoires in COVID-19. The repertoire was sequenced with immunoSEQ multiplex PCR; TCRdb's copy has only in-frame clones and lacks some. This sample has roughly 98,000 clones, with roughly 92% found just once. Sequencing input: peripheral blood. Receptors were obtained from a woman between 55 and 75 years old with active COVID-19.

This clone was seen only once. V gene TRBV27 combines with J gene TRBJ2-3; possible D gene TRBD2, 5 bases. The CDR3 is 14 residues long. CDR1 and CDR2 from the germline V gene are MNHEY and SMNVEV (reference sequence). Trimming shortened V by 3 bases and J by 4 bases, and 11 bases separated the two germline ends. The DNA for the CDR3 is TGTGCCAGCAGTTTCGAGGCTAGCCCAGATACGCAGTATTTT. It specifies CASSFEASPDTQYF.

This chain uses TRBV9 with TRBJ2-5, with 11 bases lining up with TRBD2. Germline V lookup: CDR1 SGDLS, CDR2 YYNGEE. V lost 2 bases, J lost 3 bases, and 3 bases stayed unmatched. The CDR3 extends over 15 amino acids. The CDR3 sequence is CASSVRGLAEETQYF. CDR3 sequence (DNA): TGTGCCAGCAGCGTGCGGGGACTAGCGGAAGAGACCCAGTACTTC.

V and J are TRBV6-2 or TRBV6-3 and TRBJ1-5; D might be TRBD1 (5 bases). V lost 2 bases and J lost 6, with 14 bases in between. This CDR3 comprises 15 residues. The V gene's germline CDR1 is MNHEY and CDR2 SVGEGT. For the CDR3, the DNA is TGTGCCAGCAGTTACCTGGACAAGACAGCTCAGCCCCAGCATTTT. It is translated as CASSYLDKTAQPQHF.

This rearrangement joins TRBV7-2 to TRBJ2-5; the match to TRBD1 covers 7 bases. The CDR3 totals 15 residues. V lost 0 bases and J lost 1; bases outside the gene matches: 2. Germline V gene lookup returns CDR1 SGHTA and CDR2 FQGNSA. The CDR3, as DNA: TGTGCCAGCAGCTTAGCCGACAGGGCCCAAGAGACCCAGTACTTC. It yields the protein CASSLADRAQETQYF.

This clone was seen just once. The chain links TRBV20-1 to TRBJ1-2; possibly TRBD1 for D (6 bases). The CDR3 contains 12 residues. Trimming took 3 bases from V and 8 from J, leaving 13 bases between them. Germline CDR1 is DFQATT and CDR2 is SNEGSKA (reference sequence). The CDR3 spells CSASPTGNGYTF. The CDR3 DNA reads TGCAGTGCTAGTCCCACAGGGAACGGCTACACCTTC.

The V and J genes are TRBV5-1 and TRBJ2-4, with a possible D match to TRBD1 (6 bases). V lost 0 bases to trimming and J lost 1 base, with 8 bases between them. Germline CDR1 and CDR2: SGHRS and YFSETQ. The CDR3 consists of 15 residues. The CDR3 sequence is CASSLEGVAKNIQYF. The CDR3 coding sequence is TGCGCCAGCAGCTTGGAGGGGGTGGCCAAAAACATTCAGTACTTC.

This clone was recorded once. J is TRBJ1-5 and V is TRBV6-5; the D gene is possibly TRBD1 (6 bases). Trimming took off 7 bases at V and 4 bases at J, with 11 bases between the two ends. Germline loops: CDR1 MNHEY, CDR2 SVGAGI. This CDR3 is built from 13 residues. The CDR3 region is CASTDRSNQPQHF. CDR3 DNA: TGTGCCAGCACCGACAGGTCGAATCAGCCCCAGCATTTT.

CDR3 protein: CASSRPGSSYNEQFF. The CDR3 DNA follows: TGTGCCAGCAGCCGGCCGGGGTCGTCCTACAATGAGCAGTTCTTC. V is TRBV5-4 and J is TRBJ2-1, with D maybe TRBD2 (5 bases). The CDR3 extends over 15 amino acids. The germline CDR1 and CDR2 sequences are SGHNT and YYREEE (reference sequence). Trimming removed 4 bases at V and 1 base at J, with 12 bases between.

The rearrangement links TRBV4-2 to TRBJ2-1; D may be TRBD2 (5 bases). This CDR3 is 14 amino acids long. V lost 7 bases, J lost 6 bases, and 16 bases lay in between. Germline CDR1 LGHNA, CDR2 YNFKEQ. This CDR3 is CASTYSREGNEQFF. The CDR3 DNA is TGTGCCAGCACCTACTCGAGAGAGGGCAATGAGCAGTTCTTC.

The CDR3 sequence is CASSLQGTDTQYF. CDR3 DNA sequence: TGTGCCAGCAGCCTACAGGGGACAGATACGCAGTATTTT. The chain employs TRBV6-4 and TRBJ2-3; the match to TRBD1 covers 7 bases. The CDR3 consists of 13 residues. Germline lookup yields CDR1 MRHNA and CDR2 SNTAGT. The ends lost 6 bases at V and 3 bases at J; junction bases unmatched: 3.

The CDR3 protein is CASSETSGNLGGQFF. DNA for the CDR3: TGCGCCAGCAGTGAAACTAGCGGGAACCTGGGGGGGCAGTTCTTC. The chain recombines TRBV10-1 with TRBJ2-1; TRBD2 agrees at 10 bases. Per the germline V gene, CDR1 is WNHNN and CDR2 is SYGVQD (reference sequence). Unmatched junction bases numbered 11, after V lost 3 bases and J lost 12 bases. The CDR3 loop spans 15 amino acids.

This rearrangement joins TRBV7-3 to TRBJ2-3; 11 nucleotides agree with TRBD1. CDR3 length equals 14 residues. Germline CDR1 reads SGHTA; CDR2 reads FQGTGA. V lost 4 bases, J lost 4 bases, and 1 base stayed unmatched. DNA for the CDR3: TGTGCCAGCAGCTGGACAGGGGGCTCAGATACGCAGTATTTT. Encoded protein: CASSWTGGSDTQYF.

The chain joins TRBV30 to TRBJ1-1; 7 bases match TRBD1. With V trimmed by 0 bases and J by 1 base, 17 bases remained unmatched. Germline V gene data show CDR1 as GTSNPN and CDR2 as SVGIG (reference sequence). The CDR3 totals 19 residues. The CDR3 sequence is CAWSVSPHRGPPGNTEAFF. For the CDR3, the DNA is TGTGCCTGGAGTGTAAGCCCGCATAGGGGGCCCCCCGGGAACACTGAAGCTTTCTTT.

This clone was seen a few times. The V and J genes are TRBV30 and TRBJ2-1, with 8 bases that match TRBD2. Losses at the gene ends were 8 bases for V and 0 bases for J; bases not matched to a gene: 0. From germline, CDR1 is GTSNPN and CDR2 SVGIG (reference sequence). There are 12 residues in the CDR3. The CDR3: CAGTSSYNEQFF. The CDR3 region has the DNA TGTGCCGGGACTAGCTCCTACAATGAGCAGTTCTTC.

J is TRBJ2-2 and V is TRBV2; the match to TRBD2 covers 7 bases. The germline V gene encodes CDR1 SNHLY and CDR2 FYNNEI. The CDR3 extends over 14 amino acids. With 7 bases clipped from V and 4 bases from J, the junction kept 6 bases outside the gene matches. The CDR3 nucleotides read TGTGCCAGCAAAAGCGGGAAAGGCACCGGGGAGCTGTTTTTT. This codes for CASKSGKGTGELFF. Variable domain in full (rest from reference TRBV2 and TRBJ2-2): EPEVTQTPSHQVTQMGQEVILRCVPISNHLYFYWYRQILGQKVEFLVSFYNNEISEKSEIFDDQFSVERPDGSNFTLKIRSTKLEDSAMYFCASKSGKGTGELFFGEGSRLTVL.

The chain links TRBV3-1 (or the pseudogene TRBV3-2) to TRBJ2-2, with 8 bases fitting TRBD2. Germline values: CDR1 LGHDT, CDR2 YNNKEL (reference sequence). CDR3 length: 18 amino acids. V gave up 1 base and J gave up 0 bases; unmatched junction bases: 7. The CDR3 nucleotides read TGTGCCAGCAGCCAAGTAGCGGGAAAGAACTCGAACACCGGGGAGCTGTTTTTT. It specifies CASSQVAGKNSNTGELFF.

This clone showed up just a few times. This rearrangement joins TRBV5-6 to TRBJ1-1, with a possible D match to TRBD1 (5 bases). CDR1 SGHDT and CDR2 YYEEEE come from the germline V gene. Trimming pared 6 bases from V and 7 bases from J, leaving 13 bases between. The CDR3 covers 12 residues. The DNA of the CDR3 is TGTGCCAGCACCAGGTGGGGGGTTGAAGCTTTCTTT. Protein sequence: CASTRWGVEAFF.

This clone appeared once. V and J are TRBV30 and TRBJ2-7, with D maybe TRBD1 (5 bases). CDR1 GTSNPN and CDR2 SVGIG come from the germline V gene (reference sequence). With 4 bases removed from V and 2 bases from J, the gap between germline ends came to 12 bases. This CDR3 comprises 13 residues. The DNA for the CDR3 is TGTGCCTGGATGGCAGGGCAAACCTACGAGCAGTACTTC. Protein sequence: CAWMAGQTYEQYF.

This chain connects TRBV27 to TRBJ1-3; the match to TRBD1 covers 8 bases. The length of the CDR3 is 16 residues. CDR1 is MNHEY, CDR2 SMNVEV, per germline (reference sequence). V shed 4 bases, J shed 0 bases, and the junction held 5 bases outside the gene matches. CDR3: CASSSDRAGSGNTIYF. As DNA, the CDR3 is TGTGCCAGCAGTTCGGACAGGGCGGGCTCTGGAAACACCATATATTTT.

The chain recombines TRBV7-9 with TRBJ1-1; 11 nucleotides agree with TRBD1. The CDR3 is 13 residues long. CDR1 is SEHNR, CDR2 FQNEAQ, per germline (reference sequence). V was clipped by 5 bases and J by 7 bases; unmatched bases: 3. In DNA, the CDR3 is TGTGCCAGCAGCCAGGGACAGGGGGGTGAAGCTTTCTTT. This translates into CASSQGQGGEAFF.

CDR3 loop: CATSRPGLKGSGTDTQYF. CDR3 in DNA: TGTGCCACCAGCAGACCGGGCCTTAAGGGTAGCGGGACAGATACGCAGTATTTT. This rearrangement joins TRBV15 to TRBJ2-3; 7 nucleotides align to TRBD2. CDR1 is LNHNV, CDR2 YYDKDF, per germline (reference sequence). This CDR3 has 18 amino acids. The ends lost 2 bases at V and 3 bases at J; junction bases unmatched: 14.

The rearrangement links TRBV9 to TRBJ2-7, with 8 positions matching TRBD2. V trimming: 0 bases; J trimming: 10 bases; junction bases outside the gene matches: 12. The CDR3 is made up of 15 amino acids. Germline CDR1 reads SGDLS; CDR2 reads YYNGEE. The CDR3: CASSVETSGPFEQYF. CDR3 nucleotide sequence: TGTGCCAGCAGCGTAGAAACTAGCGGCCCGTTTGAACAGTACTTC.

The V and J genes are TRBV7-8 and TRBJ2-3, with 7 positions matching TRBD1. This CDR3 has 15 residues. Trimming removed 5 bases from V and 5 bases from J; junction bases left unmatched: 10. Looked up from germline, CDR1 is SGHVS and CDR2 is FQNEAQ. CDR3 DNA sequence: TGTGCCAGCAGCGTCATTACAGGGGCTGGAGATACGCAGTATTTT. This sequence encodes CASSVITGAGDTQYF.

The chain uses TRBV11-2 and TRBJ1-6, with 7 bases aligning to TRBD1. Germline V lookup: CDR1 SGHAT, CDR2 FQNNGV. The J segment lost 8 bases and the V segment lost 5 bases, leaving 12 bases of the junction unmatched. CDR3 size: 16 residues. CDR3 sequence: CASSATGEFNHSPLHF. CDR3 sequence (DNA): TGTGCCAGCAGCGCTACAGGGGAATTCAATCATTCACCCCTCCACTTT.

The genes are TRBV10-3 and TRBJ1-1; no clear D. The CDR3 has 14 residues. V gave up 4 bases and J gave up 6 bases, with 15 bases separating them. The germline V gene has CDR1 ENHRY and CDR2 SYGVKD. CDR3 protein: CAISGLTGVAEAFF. The CDR3, as DNA: TGTGCCATCAGTGGGTTGACGGGAGTGGCTGAAGCTTTCTTT.

The gene calls are TRBV5-8 and TRBJ2-1, with 11 bases matching TRBD1. The V and J ends lost 4 bases and 3 bases, in that order; junction bases with no gene match: 6. The CDR3 is 16 residues long. Germline assignment: CDR1 SGHTS and CDR2 YDEGEE. The chain's CDR3 is CASSLVGTGGYNEQFF. The CDR3 DNA follows: TGTGCCAGCAGCCTGGTAGGGACAGGGGGCTACAATGAGCAGTTCTTC. Together with reference TRBV5-8 and TRBJ2-1, the CDR3 gives the full variable domain: EAGVTQSPTHLIKTRGQQATLRCSPISGHTSVYWYQQALGLGLQFLLWYDEGEERNRGNFPPRFSGRQFPNYSSELNVNALELEDSALYLCASSLVGTGGYNEQFFGPGTRLTVL.

The chain recombines TRBV3-1 (or the pseudogene TRBV3-2) with TRBJ2-1; no clear D. The V end was cut by 0 bases, the J end by 3 bases, with 12 bases between. Germline V CDR1 and CDR2: LGHDT, YNNKEL (reference sequence). This CDR3 comprises 16 residues. The CDR3, as DNA: TGTGCCAGCAGCCAAGATCGAGAGGTATACTACAATGAGCAGTTCTTC. This encodes CASSQDREVYYNEQFF.